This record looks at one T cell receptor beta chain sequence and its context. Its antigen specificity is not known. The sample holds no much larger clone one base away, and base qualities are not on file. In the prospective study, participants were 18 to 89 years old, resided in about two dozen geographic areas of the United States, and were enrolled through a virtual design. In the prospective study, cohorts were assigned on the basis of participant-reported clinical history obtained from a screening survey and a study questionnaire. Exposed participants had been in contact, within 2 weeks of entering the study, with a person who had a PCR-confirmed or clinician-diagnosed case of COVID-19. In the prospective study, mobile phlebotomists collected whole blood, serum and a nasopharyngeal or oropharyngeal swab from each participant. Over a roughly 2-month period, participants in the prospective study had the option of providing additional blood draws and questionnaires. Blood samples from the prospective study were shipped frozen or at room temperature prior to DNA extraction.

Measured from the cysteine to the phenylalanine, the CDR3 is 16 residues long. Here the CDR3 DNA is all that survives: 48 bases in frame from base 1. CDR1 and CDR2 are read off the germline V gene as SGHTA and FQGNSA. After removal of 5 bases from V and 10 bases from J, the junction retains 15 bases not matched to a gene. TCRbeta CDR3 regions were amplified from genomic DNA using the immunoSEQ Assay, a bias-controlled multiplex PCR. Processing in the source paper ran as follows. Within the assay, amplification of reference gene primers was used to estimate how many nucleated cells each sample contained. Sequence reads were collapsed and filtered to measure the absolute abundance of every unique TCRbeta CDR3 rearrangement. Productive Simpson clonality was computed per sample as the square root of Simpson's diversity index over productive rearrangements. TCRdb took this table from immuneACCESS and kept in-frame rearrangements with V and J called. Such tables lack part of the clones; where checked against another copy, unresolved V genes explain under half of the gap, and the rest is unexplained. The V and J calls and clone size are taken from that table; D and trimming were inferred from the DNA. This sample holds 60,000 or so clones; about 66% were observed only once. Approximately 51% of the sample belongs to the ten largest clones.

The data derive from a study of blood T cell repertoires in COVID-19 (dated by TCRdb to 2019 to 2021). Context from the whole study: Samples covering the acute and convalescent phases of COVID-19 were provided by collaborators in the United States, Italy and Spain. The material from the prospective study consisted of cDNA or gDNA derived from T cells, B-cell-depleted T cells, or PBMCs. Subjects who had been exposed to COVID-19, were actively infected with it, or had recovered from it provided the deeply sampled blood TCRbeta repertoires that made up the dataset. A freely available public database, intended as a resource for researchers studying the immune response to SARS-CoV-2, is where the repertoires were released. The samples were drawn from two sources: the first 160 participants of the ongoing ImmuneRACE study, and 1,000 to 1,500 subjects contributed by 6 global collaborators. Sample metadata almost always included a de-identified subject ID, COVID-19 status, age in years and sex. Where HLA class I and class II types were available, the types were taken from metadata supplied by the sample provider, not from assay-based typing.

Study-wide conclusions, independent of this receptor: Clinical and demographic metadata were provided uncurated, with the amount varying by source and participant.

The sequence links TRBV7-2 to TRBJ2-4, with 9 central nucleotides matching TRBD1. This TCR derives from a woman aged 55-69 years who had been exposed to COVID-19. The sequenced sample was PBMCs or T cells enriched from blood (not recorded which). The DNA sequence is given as TGTGCCAGCAGCCCGACGACAGGGGGGTTTGTGTCGATTCAGTACTTC. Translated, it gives CASSPTTGGFVSIQYF.